This T cell receptor beta chain derives from a study of Tregs in tolerant kidney transplant recipients. Study observations and caveats: Validation in larger populations is needed because few patients were studied. The most relevant donor-specific Treg TCRbeta repertoire apparently came from expansion with activated donor B cells. This study did not directly address biological reproducibility.

Turning to this clone: Its cognate antigen is unknown.

Produced via immunoSEQ multiplex PCR; TCRdb's table is partial and in-frame only. The data contain roughly 64,000 clones, more than 70% of them seen just once; the ten biggest clones take up around 4%. Unmatched junction bases numbered 6, after V lost 6 bases and J lost 1 base. CDR1 and CDR2 (germline): MDHEN, SYDVKM. This CDR3 has 16 amino acids. Recipients received nonmyeloablative bone marrow transplants from related graft donors, with transient mixed chimerism. The TCR comes from a human patient who received a combined kidney and bone marrow transplant. Some of the T cells might come from the graft donor. The sample in question was CD4+ T cells from blood (PBMCs), obtained 6 months after the transplant. The genes are TRBV28 and TRBJ2-1, with 10 bases matching TRBD1. CDR3 nucleotides: TGTGCCAGCAGGAGGGACAGGGGAAAATCCTACAATGAGCAGTTCTTC. This codes for CASRRDRGKSYNEQFF.